The 29 T cell receptor beta chains below were found in one sample sequenced in a study of T cells in Graves' hyperthyroidism and ophthalmopathy. TCR beta CDR3 region amplification was performed from RNA transcripts. The HTBI primer set drove a first-round RT-PCR of the TCR CDR3. Each CDR3 protein gets one entry after TCRdb re-called the multiplex PCR reads with MiXCR. The repertoire includes some 570,000 distinct CDR3 sequences, 17% of them detected once, and approximately 18% sits in the top ten. Sequencing input: blood. Source of these receptors: a woman aged 18-29 years with Graves' ophthalmopathy.

The chain recombines TRBV28 with TRBJ2-7; TRBD1 matches 11 bases. Germline V gives CDR1 MDHEN, CDR2 SYDVKM. The length of the CDR3 is 15 residues. After removal of 4 bases from V and 3 bases from J, the junction contained 5 bases not matched to a gene. CDR3 residues: CASSSGGTGGYEQYF. In DNA, the CDR3 is TGTGCCAGCAGTTCCGGGGGGACAGGGGGCTACGAGCAGTACTTC.

This clonotype was seen only a few times. This chain joins TRBV6-5 and TRBJ1-5; D not certain. Trimming left V 0 bases short and J 4 bases short, with 13 bases between. Germline values: CDR1 MNHEY, CDR2 SVGAGI. CDR3 length equals 16 residues. CDR3 loop: CASSYSLDPGNQPQHF. The CDR3 region has the DNA TGTGCCAGCAGTTACTCTCTGGACCCGGGTAATCAGCCCCAGCATTTT.

Worth noting for this clonotype: A much larger clone differs by one base, so this may be a read error. V usage is TRBV6-5 and J usage is TRBJ1-1; D may be TRBD1 (5 bases). Germline lookup yields CDR1 MNHEY and CDR2 SVGAGI. The CDR3 spans 16 residues. The CDR3 DNA sequence: TGTGCCAGCAGTTACCCCGAAGGGGCGGGTAGCACTGAAGATTTCTTT. Translated: CASSYPEGAGSTEDFF.

This clonotype was picked up a small number of times. A read error may be the cause here, since a much bigger clone is one base away. The chain uses TRBV30 and TRBJ2-5; TRBD1 agrees at 8 bases. V shed 3 bases, J shed 5 bases, and the junction held 8 bases outside the gene matches. The CDR3 sequence is 14 residues long. From germline, CDR1 is GTSNPN and CDR2 SVGIG (reference sequence). Written as DNA, the CDR3 is TGTGCCTGGAGGACCACAGGGGGGAGCGAGACCCAGTACTTC. The encoded protein is CAWRTTGGSETQYF. Drawing the rest from reference TRBV30 and TRBJ2-5, the complete variable domain is SQTIHQWPATLVQPVGSPLSLECTVEGTSNPNLYWYRQAAGRGLQLLFYSVGIGQISSEVPQNLSASRPQDRQFILSSKKLLLSDSGFYLCAWRTTGGSETQYFGPGTRLLVL.

This chain links TRBV4-3 with TRBJ1-2; a weak D match, TRBD1 (5 bases). The V gene lost 6 bases and the J gene lost 6 bases, with 17 bases spanning the gap. This CDR3 region has 14 residues. The germline gives CDR1 LGHNA, CDR2 YSLEER. The CDR3 is CASRRVKGMDGYTF. CDR3 DNA sequence: TGCGCCAGCAGACGGGTAAAGGGGATGGATGGCTACACCTTC.

This clonotype was picked up a small number of times. For the CDR3, the DNA is TGTGCCAGCAGCGGCGGCGGGGGTGGCTCCTACGAGCAGTACTTC. Translation gives CASSGGGGGSYEQYF. This chain uses TRBV9 with TRBJ2-7; 7 nucleotides match TRBD2. After removal of 3 bases from V and 0 bases from J, the junction contained 6 bases not matched to a gene. The V gene's germline CDR1 is SGDLS and CDR2 YYNGEE. The CDR3 has 15 residues.

The chain uses TRBV6-1 and TRBJ2-7; D may correspond to TRBD1 or TRBD2 (5 bases each). The germline V gene has CDR1 MNHNS and CDR2 SASEGT. CDR3 size: 15 residues. V lost 3 bases, J lost 4 bases, and 16 bases lay in between. Here the CDR3 reads CASSEDPGTPYEQYF. The CDR3 nucleotides are TGTGCCAGCAGTGAGGACCCCGGGACGCCTTACGAGCAGTACTTC.

This clonotype was seen many times. The CDR3 reads CASSLELDSNYGYTF. CDR3 nucleotides: TGTGCCAGCAGCTTAGAGCTGGATTCTAACTATGGCTACACCTTC. The chain joins TRBV11-2 to TRBJ1-2; D gene ambiguous. Germline V lookup: CDR1 SGHAT, CDR2 FQNNGV. Trimming removed 0 bases at V and 0 bases at J, with 8 bases between. There are 15 residues in the CDR3.

This clonotype was seen a handful of times. The V call is TRBV11-2, the J call TRBJ2-2, with D perhaps TRBD1 or TRBD2 (5 bases each). Trimming took off 1 base at V and 5 bases at J, with 17 bases between the two ends. CDR1 and CDR2 from the germline V gene are SGHAT and FQNNGV. The CDR3 length is 17 residues. CDR3 in DNA: TGTGCCAGCAGCTTAGGAATGGGGCGAAGAGGGACCGGGGAGCTGTTTTTT. It encodes CASSLGMGRRGTGELFF.

This clonotype was seen only once. This chain links TRBV7-2 with TRBJ1-3; D unresolved. The CDR3 is 12 amino acids. Trimming took 7 bases from V and 4 from J, leaving 8 bases between them. The germline V gene encodes CDR1 SGHTA and CDR2 FQGNSA. CDR3 bases: TGTGCCAGCACCCTGGTCGGAAACACCATATATTTT. It yields the protein CASTLVGNTIYF.

This clonotype was recorded many times. This chain links TRBV27 with TRBJ1-6; no definite D call. The CDR3 loop spans 16 amino acids. From germline, CDR1 is MNHEY and CDR2 SMNVEV (reference sequence). Between the trimmed V and J ends, which lost 1 base and 0 bases, there was a span of 7 bases. CDR3: CASSLFGSSYNSPLHF. The CDR3 DNA is TGTGCCAGCAGTTTATTCGGGAGCTCCTATAATTCACCCCTCCACTTT.

The chain links TRBV7-2 to TRBJ2-1; D ambiguous. V shed 1 base and J shed 14 bases, with 12 bases lying between them. The CDR3 consists of 12 residues. CDR1 SGHTA and CDR2 FQGNSA come from the germline V gene. This CDR3 reads CASSLVPALKFF. The CDR3 bases are TGTGCCAGCAGCTTAGTCCCAGCCCTTAAGTTCTTC. Full variable domain (outside the CDR3, taken from reference TRBV7-2 and TRBJ2-1): GAGVSQSPSNKVTEKGKDVELRCDPISGHTALYWYRQSLGQGLEFLIYFQGNSAPDKSGLPSDRFSAERTGGSVSTLTIQRTQQEDSAVYLCASSLVPALKFFGPGTRLTVL.

The chain uses TRBV7-9 and TRBJ2-5; 14 bases are shared with TRBD2. V shed 5 bases and J 7 bases; nucleotides not matched to a gene: 0. The CDR3 loop spans 13 amino acids. The germline gives CDR1 SEHNR, CDR2 FQNEAQ (reference sequence). DNA of the CDR3: TGTGCCAGCAGCGGGACTAGCGGGGGGACCCAGTACTTC. This codes for CASSGTSGGTQYF.

Details on this clonotype: A much larger clone sits a single nucleotide away, making a read error possible. The rearrangement joins TRBV12-3 or TRBV12-4 to TRBJ2-7; D remains unclear. CDR3 length: 11 residues. The CDR3 here is CASSLIYERYF. The CDR3 DNA reads TGTGCCAGCAGTTTAATCTACGAGCGGTACTTC.

This rearrangement joins TRBV4-1 to TRBJ2-2; TRBD1 agrees at 8 bases. Germline V gene lookup returns CDR1 MGHRA and CDR2 YSYEKL. Trimming removed 4 bases from V and 5 bases from J; junction bases left unmatched: 9. This CDR3 contains 16 residues. CDR3: CASSRDRGVGTGELFF. The CDR3 bases are TGCGCCAGCAGCCGTGACAGGGGAGTTGGAACCGGGGAGCTGTTTTTT.

V is TRBV14 and J is TRBJ2-5; TRBD1 is a possible D gene (8 bases). This CDR3 comprises 18 residues. Germline lookup yields CDR1 SGHDN and CDR2 FVKESK. Trimming removed 1 base at V and 1 base at J, with 19 bases between. The CDR3 loop reads CASSQGTTGEGIQETQYF. Here the CDR3 DNA reads TGTGCCAGCAGCCAAGGAACGACAGGGGAGGGTATCCAAGAGACCCAGTACTTC.

About this clonotype itself: Because it lacks the conserved phenylalanine or tryptophan at the end, this CDR3 is likely a read error. The gene calls are TRBV11-2 and TRBJ1-6; D unresolved. The ends were cut back, 1 base at V and 10 bases at J, with 8 bases in the middle. CDR3 length equals 13 residues. Germline V gives CDR1 SGHAT, CDR2 FQNNGV. CDR3 region: CASSLVRGSPLHL. The CDR3 coding sequence is TGTGCCAGCAGCTTAGTACGGGGATCACCCCTCCACCTT.

This clonotype has just a few counts. The CDR3 coding sequence is TGTGCCTGGAGTCCCCGTAGGGGTTTGGCCTACAATGAGCAGTTCTTC. Its protein product is CAWSPRRGLAYNEQFF. V is TRBV30 and J is TRBJ2-1; weak D call: TRBD1 (5 bases). CDR3 length: 16 residues. Trimming took off 2 bases at V and 2 bases at J, with 16 bases between the two ends. Germline V gives CDR1 GTSNPN, CDR2 SVGIG (reference sequence).

The count of this clonotype is one. The CDR3: CASSPVWYGYTF. DNA of the CDR3: TGTGCCAGCAGCCCAGTTTGGTATGGCTACACCTTC. The chain couples TRBV7-9 to TRBJ1-2; D unclear. Germline CDR1 and CDR2: SEHNR and FQNEAQ (reference sequence). This CDR3 is built from 12 residues. Trimming cost V 5 bases and J 5 bases, with 9 bases left between them. The whole variable domain, remainder taken from reference TRBV7-9 and TRBJ1-2, is DTGVSQNPRHKITKRGQNVTFRCDPISEHNRLYWYRQTLGQGPEFLTYFQNEAQLEKSRLLSDRFSAERPKGSFSTLEIQRTEQGDSAMYLCASSPVWYGYTFGSGTRLTVV.

The sample holds many counts of this clonotype. This chain uses TRBV6-2 or TRBV6-3 with TRBJ2-5; TRBD1 might be the D (5 bases). The V and J ends lost 3 bases and 0 bases respectively, with 26 bases between them. The CDR3 length is 20 residues. The germline gives CDR1 MNHEY, CDR2 SVGEGT. The CDR3 DNA follows: TGTGCCAGCAGTTATACTACCCATTCTCGACAGCGAAAGTACCAAGAGACCCAGTACTTC. This gives the protein CASSYTTHSRQRKYQETQYF.

Only one count was recorded for this clonotype. The rearrangement uses TRBV7-9 and TRBJ2-2; 8 positions match TRBD1. The CDR3 covers 17 residues. CDR1 and CDR2 (germline): SEHNR, FQNEAQ (reference sequence). V trimming: 5 bases; J trimming: 7 bases; junction bases outside the gene matches: 15. The CDR3 spells CASSLSGDRLGLGELFF. The DNA for the CDR3 is TGTGCCAGCAGCCTGTCGGGGGACAGGCTGGGCCTCGGGGAGCTGTTTTTT.

This clonotype has more than one count but fewer than ten. The V call is TRBV2, the J call TRBJ2-5, with 7 bases matching TRBD2. The CDR3 has 14 amino acids. V lost 4 bases to trimming and J lost 0 bases; unmatched junction nucleotides: 2. Germline V gene sequence: CDR1 SNHLY, CDR2 FYNNEI. CDR3 sequence (DNA): TGTGCCAGCAGTGTAAGCGGGGACCAAGAGACCCAGTACTTC. It translates to CASSVSGDQETQYF.

The chain links TRBV15 to TRBJ2-7, with no clear D. The V gene's germline CDR1 is LNHNV and CDR2 YYDKDF (reference sequence). CDR3 length equals 14 residues. V shed 0 bases and J shed 5 bases, with 11 bases lying between them. CDR3 DNA: TGTGCCACCAGCAGAGATCGGCAGTTGCACGAGCAGTACTTC. This sequence encodes CATSRDRQLHEQYF.

This clonotype was found a few times. V usage is TRBV5-1 and J usage is TRBJ2-5; D is undetermined. The CDR3 has 12 amino acids. Germline CDR1 is SGHRS and CDR2 is YFSETQ. Trimming took off 0 bases at V and 5 bases at J, with 5 bases between the two ends. The CDR3 DNA reads TGCGCCAGCAGCTTGGTACCCGAGACCCAGTACTTC. Protein: CASSLVPETQYF.

Comments on this clonotype: This sequence may be a read error, since a much larger clone differs from it by one base. The rearrangement uses TRBV27 and TRBJ2-7; 7 bases align to TRBD1. CDR1 is MNHEY and CDR2 is SMNVEV in the germline V gene (reference sequence). V gave up 11 bases and J gave up 2 bases; unmatched junction bases: 15. The CDR3 extends over 15 amino acids. This CDR3 reads CAGTGTENRPYEQYF. The CDR3 DNA follows: TGTGCCGGCACCGGGACAGAAAACCGACCCTACGAGCAGTACTTC.

The chain combines TRBV20-1 with TRBJ2-1, with 11 positions matching TRBD2. After removal of 1 base from V and 8 bases from J, the junction contained 16 bases not matched to a gene. The CDR3 spans 18 residues. The germline V gene has CDR1 DFQATT and CDR2 SNEGSKA (reference sequence). The CDR3 nucleotides read TGCAGTGCTAGAGTGGAGACTAGCGGGACCCAACGGGGGGATGAGCAGTTCTTC. Amino acids: CSARVETSGTQRGDEQFF.

This clonotype was detected many times. The rearrangement links TRBV12-3 or TRBV12-4 to TRBJ1-5; the match to TRBD1 covers 7 bases. The CDR3 loop spans 15 amino acids. V lost 8 bases to trimming and J lost 1 base; unmatched junction nucleotides: 8. In DNA, the CDR3 is TGTGCCAGCGCCTGGCGACAGGGCAGCAATCAGCCCCAGCATTTT. Translation gives CASAWRQGSNQPQHF.

A word on this clonotype: At one boundary the junction diverges from the germline segment, which might be a read error. V and J are TRBV5-5 and TRBJ1-6, with D tentatively TRBD1 (5 bases). CDR3 length: 15 amino acids. From germline, CDR1 is SGHKS and CDR2 YYEKEE (reference sequence). CDR3 protein: CASSQDSGNNSPLHF. The CDR3 DNA sequence: TGCGCCAGCAGCCAAGATTCAGGGAATAATTCACCCCTCCACTTT.

This clonotype appeared once. A much larger clone lies one base from this, so it may be a read error. The chain uses TRBV28 and TRBJ2-1; possibly TRBD1 or TRBD2 for D (5 bases each). Germline-derived CDR1 and CDR2 are MDHEN and SYDVKM. The CDR3 has 11 amino acids. The CDR3: CANSYRDQQFF. The DNA of the CDR3 is TGTGCCAACAGTTACCGGGACCAACAGTTCTTC.